This T cell receptor (beta chain) was recorded in a study of T cells after yellow fever vaccination. Findings of the study overall: When the response was secondary, it was weaker but reached its peak faster, day 5 versus 15.

One entry per CDR3 protein results from TCRdb running MiXCR on the 5' RACE reads. Altogether under 550,000 distinct CDR3 sequences are present, about a fifth being singletons, with the ten largest covering 15% to 20%. On this clonotype: Its antigen is undetermined.

The CDR3 is 19 residues long. CDR1 and CDR2 from the germline V gene are WSHSY and SAAADI. Germline trimming cut 1 base from V and 0 bases from J; bases unmatched to any gene: 7. The sequences come from PBMCs, collected 21 days after the first yellow fever vaccination. V usage is TRBV10-2 and J usage is TRBJ2-1; 12 nucleotides align to TRBD2. The TCR sequence derives from a man aged 18 to 35 who received the YFV17D yellow fever vaccine. The CDR3 DNA reads as TGCGCCAGCAGTGAGTACCGTCTAGCGGGGGGGAGCTCCTACAATGAGCAGTTCTTC. It specifies CASSEYRLAGGSSYNEQFF.